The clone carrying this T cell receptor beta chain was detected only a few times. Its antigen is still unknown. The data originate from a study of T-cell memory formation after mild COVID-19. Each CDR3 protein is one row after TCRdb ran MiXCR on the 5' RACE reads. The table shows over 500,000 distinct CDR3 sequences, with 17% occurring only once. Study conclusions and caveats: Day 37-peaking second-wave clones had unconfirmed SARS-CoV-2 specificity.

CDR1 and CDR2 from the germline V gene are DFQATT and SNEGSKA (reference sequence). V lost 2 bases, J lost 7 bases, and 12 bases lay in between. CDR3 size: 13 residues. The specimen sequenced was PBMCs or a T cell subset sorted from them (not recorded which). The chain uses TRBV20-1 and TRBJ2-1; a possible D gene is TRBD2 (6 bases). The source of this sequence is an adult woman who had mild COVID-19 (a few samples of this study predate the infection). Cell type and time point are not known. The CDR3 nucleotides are TGCAGTGCTAGACAAGGGGCGGGGAATGAGCAGTTCTTC. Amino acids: CSARQGAGNEQFF.